This T cell receptor (beta chain) came from a study of T cell repertoires in cytomegalovirus infection (dated by TCRdb to between 2018 and 2020). Regarding the research as a whole: Because public TCR beta signatures pointed to carriage of CMV infection together with the matching HLA type, the HLA type of each donor mattered for the analysis.

Sequencing was performed on an Illumina HiSeq 1500. TCRdb itself trimmed the public reads at Q25 with fastp, ran MiXCR and retained productive beta chains. Merged by CDR3 protein, the rows form single entries marked with the most common genes and DNA. The table for this sample lists approximately 750,000 distinct CDR3 sequences; 35% to 45% of them were counted only once. The top ten clones comprise 2.8% of the sample. About this clonotype itself: No antigen is known for it. No base qualities exist here, and no much larger clone lies one base off it.

General findings and caveats noted by the study authors: In both this cohort and an independent roughly 330-donor cohort, the cumulative frequency of public TCR beta family members distinguished carriers of CMV infection plus the relevant HLA type. The ex vivo response was dominated by HLA-C-restricted CMV-specific TCR beta clonotypes, and the single most frequent clonotype in two of eight donors was supplied by these HLA-C-restricted clonotypes.

The CDR3 starts with the cysteine, ends with the phenylalanine, and has 17 residues. The read is trimmed to its CDR3 DNA, 51 bases read in frame from base 1. CDR1 is given as SGHTA and CDR2 as FQGTGA, both from the germline V gene. Unmatched junction bases come to 12, with V trimmed by 5 bases and J by 3 bases. This TCR came from a human donor in good health (CMV status not recorded). Some clones in this sample may be carry-over from other donors' samples. The sequence links TRBV7-3 to TRBJ1-2; TRBD1 matches 10 bases in the middle. The specimen was PBMCs. The CDR3 region: CASSLGTGEEGDYGYTF. The sequence in DNA is TGTGCCAGCAGCCTGGGGACAGGGGAAGAGGGTGACTATGGCTACACCTTC.